This paragraph covers one T cell receptor (beta chain) sequence. The sample comes from a study of blood T cell repertoires in COVID-19. Data came from immunoSEQ multiplex PCR; TCRdb stores just in-frame clones and leaves some out. The repertoire holds roughly 430,000 clones, with around 90% as singletons. Germline CDR1 and CDR2: LGHDT and YNNKEL (reference sequence). The CDR3 is made up of 19 amino acids. With 0 bases clipped from V and 4 bases from J, the junction kept 15 bases outside the gene matches. Participants spanned ages roughly 18 to 90 years and resided in 20 to 25 US areas. Cohort placement rested on clinical history that participants reported themselves.

The source of this sequence is a woman aged 40-49 years with acute COVID-19. V is TRBV3-1 (or the pseudogene TRBV3-2) and J is TRBJ2-5; 9 positions match TRBD2. Specimen: PBMCs or T cells enriched from blood (not recorded which). The CDR3 reads CASSQDPSAGGPGGETQYF. The CDR3 coding sequence is TGTGCCAGCAGCCAAGACCCCTCAGCGGGGGGACCGGGGGGAGAGACCCAGTACTTC.